The 21 T cell receptor beta chains below come from one sample, sequenced in a study of monozygotic twins with inflammatory bowel disease. TCRdb reanalyzed the 5' RACE reads, giving one entry per CDR3 protein sequence and no DNA. The sample totals around 150,000 distinct CDR3 sequences. Sequencing used blood. The receptors shown here come from a human donor with ulcerative colitis or Crohn's disease, or a healthy co-twin of an affected twin (not recorded which).

This chain joins TRBV20-1 and TRBJ1-6. This CDR3 comprises 15 residues. Germline CDR1 reads DFQATT; CDR2 reads SNEGSKA (reference sequence). This CDR3 reads CSARDSPNGNSPLHF.

CDR3 loop: CSVRTGRTEAFF. The gene calls are TRBV29-1 and TRBJ1-1; TCRdb's D call, TRBD1, is unchecked because there is no DNA. Germline V lookup: CDR1 SQVTM, CDR2 ANQGSEA. This CDR3 spans 12 amino acids.

The rearrangement joins TRBV3-1 to TRBJ2-5. Per the germline V gene, CDR1 is LGHDT and CDR2 is YNNKEL (reference sequence). There are 13 residues in the CDR3. CDR3 sequence reads: CASSQNYQETQYF.

The J gene is TRBJ2-1, the V gene TRBV20-1; without DNA, the TCRdb call of TRBD2 cannot be checked. The CDR3 covers 15 residues. Germline assignment: CDR1 DFQATT and CDR2 SNEGSKA (reference sequence). The CDR3 sequence is CSAEPGLADYNEQFF.

This chain links TRBV11-1 with TRBJ2-1; there is no DNA to check the TCRdb D call of TRBD2. The CDR3 covers 18 residues. Germline CDR1 is SGHAT and CDR2 is FQDESV (reference sequence). Here the CDR3 reads CASSLMRELPPHYNEQFF. Complete variable domain (other parts from reference TRBV11-1 and TRBJ2-1): EAEVAQSPRYKITEKSQAVAFWCDPISGHATLYWYRQILGQGPELLVQFQDESVVDDSQLPKDRFSAERLKGVDSTLKIQPAELGDSAMYLCASSLMRELPPHYNEQFFGPGTRLTVL.

The chain employs TRBV7-9 and TRBJ1-2. There are 14 residues in the CDR3. Germline CDR1 is SEHNR and CDR2 is FQNEAQ (reference sequence). CDR3 protein: CASSSDPSVYGYTF.

The genes are TRBV6-2 or TRBV6-3 and TRBJ1-5; there is no DNA to check the TCRdb D call of TRBD1. Per the germline V gene, CDR1 is MNHEY and CDR2 is SVGEGT. The CDR3 is 15 amino acids. The CDR3: CASSIGAGGNQPQHF.

The V and J genes are TRBV7-9 and TRBJ2-1; TCRdb's D call, TRBD1, is unchecked because there is no DNA. CDR1 is SEHNR, CDR2 FQNEAQ, per germline (reference sequence). The CDR3 runs to 15 residues. This CDR3 is CASSLVLQGKNEQFF.

The V call is TRBV20-1, the J call TRBJ2-1; as DNA is missing, the TRBD1 call by TCRdb cannot be tested. The length of the CDR3 is 13 residues. CDR1 and CDR2 from the germline V gene are DFQATT and SNEGSKA (reference sequence). The CDR3 loop is CSAPGRIYNEQFF.

The chain combines TRBV20-1 with TRBJ2-5; with no DNA, the TCRdb D assignment of TRBD1 cannot be verified. The CDR3 sequence is 12 residues long. The V gene's germline CDR1 is DFQATT and CDR2 SNEGSKA (reference sequence). The CDR3 region is CSARRGGETQYF.

The chain recombines TRBV15 with TRBJ2-2. CDR3 length equals 16 residues. CDR1 and CDR2 (germline): LNHNV, YYDKDF (reference sequence). The CDR3 loop reads CATSRDSGPRSGELFF.

The chain has TRBV7-8 and TRBJ2-7; TCRdb's assignment of TRBD2 cannot be checked, as there is no DNA. The CDR3 consists of 16 residues. Germline V lookup: CDR1 SGHVS, CDR2 FQNEAQ. CDR3 in amino acids: CASSRGAGSGPYEQYF.

The chain recombines TRBV7-9 with TRBJ2-3; TCRdb calls TRBD1, which cannot be checked without DNA. Per germline, CDR1 SEHNR and CDR2 FQNEAQ (reference sequence). The CDR3 spans 15 residues. CDR3 amino acids: CASSPDGGPLNTQYF.

This chain uses TRBV11-2 with TRBJ2-2. Germline V CDR1 and CDR2: SGHAT, FQNNGV. The CDR3 length is 15 residues. CDR3 in amino acids: CASSSYAGDTGELFF.

The rearrangement uses TRBV12-3 or TRBV12-4 and TRBJ2-2. The CDR3 spans 12 residues. CDR3 sequence reads: CASSHRPGELFF.

The V and J genes are TRBV14 and TRBJ2-5; TCRdb outputs TRBD1, but without DNA this stays unchecked. The CDR3 is 15 amino acids. Germline V lookup: CDR1 SGHDN, CDR2 FVKESK. The CDR3 sequence: CASSLGTLYRETQYF.

The V gene is TRBV15, the J gene TRBJ2-1. Germline V gene data show CDR1 as LNHNV and CDR2 as YYDKDF (reference sequence). The CDR3 consists of 12 residues. The CDR3: CATSRDRPRQFF.

V gene TRBV6-5 combines with J gene TRBJ2-7; TCRdb's D gene call, TRBD1, goes unchecked for lack of DNA. Germline CDR1 is MNHEY and CDR2 is SVGAGI. CDR3 length: 13 residues. The CDR3: CASNEPGAREQYF.

The J gene is TRBJ2-7, the V gene TRBV11-2; TCRdb's D gene call, TRBD2, goes unchecked for lack of DNA. The CDR3 runs 14 residues. CDR1 and CDR2 from the germline V gene are SGHAT and FQNNGV. The CDR3 loop reads CASGVSAIASEQYF.

This sequence joins TRBV3-1 and TRBJ2-1; no DNA is available, so the TRBD2 call from TCRdb remains unchecked. The CDR3 has 15 amino acids. Per the germline V gene, CDR1 is LGHDT and CDR2 is YNNKEL (reference sequence). CDR3 region: CASSQGLAGVNEQFF.

V usage is TRBV4-3 and J usage is TRBJ2-2; as DNA is missing, the TRBD1 call by TCRdb cannot be tested. Germline CDR1 reads LGHNA; CDR2 reads YSLEER. The CDR3 totals 17 residues. The CDR3 here is CASSQERQGANTGELFF.